One TCR beta chain is described in this entry. As yet, its antigen is unknown. The data were produced by immunoSEQ multiplex PCR, yet TCRdb's version contains in-frame clones alone and is incomplete. The table shows about 120,000 clones, with around 92% occurring only once. These data originate in a study of T cell responses to AZD1222 COVID-19 vaccine. Study-level findings and limits: Donors skewed white British and female; clonal diversity was possibly underestimated. Once two AZD1222 doses were given, Spike-specific TCR breadth and depth went up. The reported proportion of spike-specific TCRs targeting unmutated variant regions was nearly half.

The germline gives CDR1 SGHRS, CDR2 YFSETQ. The CDR3 length is 14 residues. Trimming stripped 3 bases from V and 3 bases from J, with 10 bases between. This chain links TRBV5-1 with TRBJ1-5; unclear D gene. The clonotype originates from an adult in good health. This specimen was peripheral blood, taken on day 0 of AZD1222 vaccination. CDR3 protein: CASSSGQDNQPQHF. DNA for the CDR3: TGCGCCAGCAGCTCGGGCCAGGACAATCAGCCCCAGCATTTT.